This T cell receptor (beta chain) derives from a study of T-cell reconstitution after alpha-beta-depleted transplantation in children (dated by TCRdb to the mid-2010s). For the study in its entirety: The study quantitatively tracked T-cell immune reconstitution after TCRalphabeta/CD19-depleted allogeneic hematopoietic cell transplantation in children using TCR repertoire profiling. Study-level results and caveats: In some patients, high TCRbeta diversity at day 60 was attributed to recipient T cells and intrathymic progenitors that had survived conditioning. The apparently early alphabetaT-cell count recovery about two months after transplant was reportedly dependent on only several hundred rapidly expanded clones derived from non-depleted graft cells. The frequencies of hyperexpanded clones fell over the following months, and after one year, T-cell counts and TCRbeta diversity were mostly attributed to newly produced T cells.

From the germline V gene (reference sequence), CDR1 is DFQATT and CDR2 is SNEGSKA. Including the terminal cysteine and phenylalanine, the CDR3 comprises 17 residues. Of all the DNA, just the CDR3 is kept, 51 bases in frame from base 1. Cut back by 0 bases and 0 bases, the V and J ends lie 17 bases apart. The library was obtained by PCR. The sequencing machine was an Illumina HiSeq 2500. To normalize quantification of the TCRbeta repertoire, the TCR libraries were built with molecular barcoding that relied on unique molecular identifiers. TCRdb reworked the public reads: Q25 trimming with fastp, MiXCR clone assembly, productive beta chains retained. Duplicate CDR3 protein sequences are folded into a single record with the most common DNA and genes. In all, the sample holds 500,000 to 600,000 distinct CDR3 sequences, and over 20% of those were seen once. The ten largest make up 35% to 40% of the sample.

In the case of this clonotype: The antigen this receptor binds is unknown. Base qualities are not at hand, and no much larger clone is one base apart.

The sample's treatment or condition label, decoded: allogeneic hematopoietic cell transplantation with graft depleted of TCRalphabeta T cells and CD19 B cells. TCRalphabeta/CD19-depleted allogeneic hematopoietic cell grafts were given to the transplant recipients, all of whom were children. This sequence uses TRBV20-1 and TRBJ1-2, with a tentative D gene TRBD1 over 6 matching bases. The sample was PBMCs, taken before TCRalphabeta/CD19-depleted stem cell transplant. This sequence was found in a boy younger than two with Wiskott-Aldrich syndrome, due to receive a stem cell transplant. The nucleotides read TGCAGTGCTAGAGATCTAGGACAGACCCAATCTAACTATGGCTACACCTTC. Its translation is CSARDLGQTQSNYGYTF.